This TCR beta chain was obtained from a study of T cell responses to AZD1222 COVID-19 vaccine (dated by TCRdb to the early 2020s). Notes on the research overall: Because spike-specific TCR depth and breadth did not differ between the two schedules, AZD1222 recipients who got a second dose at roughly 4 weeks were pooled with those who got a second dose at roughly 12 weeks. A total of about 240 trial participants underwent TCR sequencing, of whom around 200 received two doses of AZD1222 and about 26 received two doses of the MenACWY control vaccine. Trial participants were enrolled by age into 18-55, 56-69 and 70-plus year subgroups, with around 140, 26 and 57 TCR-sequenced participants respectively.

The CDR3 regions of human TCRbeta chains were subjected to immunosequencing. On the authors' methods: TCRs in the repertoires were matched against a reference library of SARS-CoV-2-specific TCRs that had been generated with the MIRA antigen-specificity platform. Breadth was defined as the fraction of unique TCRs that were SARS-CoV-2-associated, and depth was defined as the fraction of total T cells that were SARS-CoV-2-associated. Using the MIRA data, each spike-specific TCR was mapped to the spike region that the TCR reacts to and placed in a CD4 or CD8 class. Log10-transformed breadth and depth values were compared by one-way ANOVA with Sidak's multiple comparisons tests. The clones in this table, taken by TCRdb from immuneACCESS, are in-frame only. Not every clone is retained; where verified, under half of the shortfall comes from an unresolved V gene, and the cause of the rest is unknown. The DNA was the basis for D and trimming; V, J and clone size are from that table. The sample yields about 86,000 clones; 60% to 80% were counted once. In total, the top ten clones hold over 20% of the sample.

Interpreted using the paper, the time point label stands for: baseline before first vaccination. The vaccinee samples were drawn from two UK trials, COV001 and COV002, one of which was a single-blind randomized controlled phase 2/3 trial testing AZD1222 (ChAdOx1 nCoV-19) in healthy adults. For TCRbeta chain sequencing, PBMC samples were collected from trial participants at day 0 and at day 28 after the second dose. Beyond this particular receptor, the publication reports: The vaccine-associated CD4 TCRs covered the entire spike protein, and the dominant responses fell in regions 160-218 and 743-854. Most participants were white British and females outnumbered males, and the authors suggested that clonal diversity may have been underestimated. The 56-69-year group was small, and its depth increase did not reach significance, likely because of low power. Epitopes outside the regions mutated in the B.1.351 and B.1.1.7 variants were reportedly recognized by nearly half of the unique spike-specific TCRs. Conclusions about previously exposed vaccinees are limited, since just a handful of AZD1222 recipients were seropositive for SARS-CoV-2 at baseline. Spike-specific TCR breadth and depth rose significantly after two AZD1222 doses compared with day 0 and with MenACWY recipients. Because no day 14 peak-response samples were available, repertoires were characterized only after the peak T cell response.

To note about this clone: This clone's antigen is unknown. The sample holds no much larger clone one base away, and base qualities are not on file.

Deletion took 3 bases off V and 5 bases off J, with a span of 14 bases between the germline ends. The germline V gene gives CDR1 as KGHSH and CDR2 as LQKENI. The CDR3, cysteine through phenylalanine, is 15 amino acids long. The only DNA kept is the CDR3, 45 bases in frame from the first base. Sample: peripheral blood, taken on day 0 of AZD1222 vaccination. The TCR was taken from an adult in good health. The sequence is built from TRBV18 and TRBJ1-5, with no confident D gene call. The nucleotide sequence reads TGTGCCAGCTCACCTCCATCTTCGTTGGATCAGCCCCAGCATTTT. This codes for CASSPPSSLDQPQHF.